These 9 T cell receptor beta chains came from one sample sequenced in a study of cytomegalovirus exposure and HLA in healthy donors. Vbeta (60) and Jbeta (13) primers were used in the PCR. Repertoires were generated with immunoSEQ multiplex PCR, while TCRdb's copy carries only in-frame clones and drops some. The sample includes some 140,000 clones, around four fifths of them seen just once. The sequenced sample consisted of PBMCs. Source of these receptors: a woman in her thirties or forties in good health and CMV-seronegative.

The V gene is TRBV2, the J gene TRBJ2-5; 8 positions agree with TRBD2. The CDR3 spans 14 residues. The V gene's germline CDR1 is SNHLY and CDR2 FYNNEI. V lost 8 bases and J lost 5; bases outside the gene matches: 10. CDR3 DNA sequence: TGTGCCAGCCGAACGGCTAGCGGGTGGGAGACCCAGTACTTC. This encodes CASRTASGWETQYF.

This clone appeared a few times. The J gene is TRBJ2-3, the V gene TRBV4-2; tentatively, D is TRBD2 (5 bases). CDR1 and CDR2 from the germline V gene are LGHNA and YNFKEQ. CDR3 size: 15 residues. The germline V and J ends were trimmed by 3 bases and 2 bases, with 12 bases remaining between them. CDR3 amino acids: CASSHGDRDTDTQYF. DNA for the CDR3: TGTGCCAGCAGCCATGGGGATCGGGACACAGATACGCAGTATTTT.

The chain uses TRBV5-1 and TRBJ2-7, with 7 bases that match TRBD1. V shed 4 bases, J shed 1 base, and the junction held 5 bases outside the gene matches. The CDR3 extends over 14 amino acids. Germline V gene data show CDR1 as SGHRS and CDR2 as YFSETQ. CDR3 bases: TGCGCCAGCAGCAGAGAGGGGGCATCCTACGAGCAGTACTTC. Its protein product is CASSREGASYEQYF.

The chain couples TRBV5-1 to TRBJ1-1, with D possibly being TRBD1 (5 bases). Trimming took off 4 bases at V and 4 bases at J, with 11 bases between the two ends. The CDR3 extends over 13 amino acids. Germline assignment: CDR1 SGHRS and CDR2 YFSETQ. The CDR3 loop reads CASSAQGRTEAFF. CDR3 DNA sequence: TGCGCCAGCAGCGCCCAGGGCCGCACTGAAGCTTTCTTT.

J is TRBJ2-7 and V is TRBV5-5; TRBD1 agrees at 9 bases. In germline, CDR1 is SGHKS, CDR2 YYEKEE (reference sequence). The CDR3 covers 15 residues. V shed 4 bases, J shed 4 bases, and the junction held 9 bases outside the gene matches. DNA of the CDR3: TGTGCCAGCAGCGCTTGGGGGACAGGGATTTACGAGCAGTACTTC. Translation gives CASSAWGTGIYEQYF.

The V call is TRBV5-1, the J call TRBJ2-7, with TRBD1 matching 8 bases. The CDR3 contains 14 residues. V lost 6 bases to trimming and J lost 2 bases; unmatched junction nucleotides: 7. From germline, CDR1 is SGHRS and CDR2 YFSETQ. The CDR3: CASNKDRGTYEQYF. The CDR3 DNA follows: TGCGCCAGCAATAAAGACAGGGGTACCTACGAGCAGTACTTC.

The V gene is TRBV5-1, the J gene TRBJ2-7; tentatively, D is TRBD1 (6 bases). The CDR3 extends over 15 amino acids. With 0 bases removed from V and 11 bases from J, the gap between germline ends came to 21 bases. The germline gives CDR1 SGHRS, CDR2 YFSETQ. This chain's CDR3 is CASSLGNRQAAREYF. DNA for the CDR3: TGCGCCAGCAGCTTGGGTAATCGACAGGCTGCCCGCGAGTACTTC.

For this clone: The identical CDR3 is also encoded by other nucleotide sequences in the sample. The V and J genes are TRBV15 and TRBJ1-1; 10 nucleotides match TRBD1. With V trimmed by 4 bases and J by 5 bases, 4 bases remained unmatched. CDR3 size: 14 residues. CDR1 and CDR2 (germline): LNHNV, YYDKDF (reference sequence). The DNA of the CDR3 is TGTGCCACCAGCAAGGGACAGGGGAGGACTGAAGCTTTCTTT. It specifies CATSKGQGRTEAFF.

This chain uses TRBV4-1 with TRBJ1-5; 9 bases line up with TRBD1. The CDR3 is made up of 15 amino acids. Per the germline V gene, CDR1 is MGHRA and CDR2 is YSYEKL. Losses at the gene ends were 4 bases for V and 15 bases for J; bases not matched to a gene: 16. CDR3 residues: CASSPRQGGDSGWHF. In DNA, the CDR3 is TGCGCCAGCAGCCCTCGACAGGGGGGGGACTCAGGGTGGCATTTT.